This record concerns one TCR beta chain sequence. Time point here: after dendritic cell vaccination, including at tumor progression/relapse. Fresh-frozen tumor tissue and more than two years of survival data were available for all. Isocitrate dehydrogenase mutation was absent in all glioblastoma patients. The immunoSEQ assay amplified TCRB CDR3 from up to 2 ug DNA. Profiled with immunoSEQ multiplex PCR; TCRdb holds only in-frame clones, not every one. The sample yields 90,000 to 95,000 clones, 81% seen once. The sample comes from a study of glioma-infiltrating T cells after dendritic cell vaccination. Looking at the study overall: Patients had newly diagnosed or recurrent glioblastoma and received dendritic cell vaccines.

This CDR3 is 15 amino acids long. V lost 0 bases and J lost 5, with 13 bases in between. Germline V gives CDR1 GTSNPN, CDR2 SVGIG (reference sequence). The source of this sequence is a human donor with glioblastoma. The source was blood, collected after dendritic cell vaccination. The chain links TRBV30 to TRBJ2-2; D may be TRBD2 (6 bases). Here the CDR3 reads CAWSVRGSGTGELFF. Here the CDR3 DNA reads TGTGCCTGGAGTGTACGAGGGAGCGGGACCGGGGAGCTGTTTTTT.